A selection of T cell receptor beta chains follows, all from one sample in a study of graft-versus-host responses after intestinal transplantation. Here immunoSEQ multiplex PCR was the method, and the copy in TCRdb shows in-frame clones only, minus some. The repertoire holds just over 70,000 clones, over 75% seen once, with around 0.37% in the top ten. These receptors are not linked to any known antigen. The sequenced sample was unstimulated CD4+ T cells sorted from spleen or lymph node cells, obtained before transplant. Every receptor here comes from a human donor who was the organ donor for an intestinal transplant. CDR3s include the opening cysteine and the closing phenylalanine or tryptophan. D genes are given only for firm matches. The listing skips clone size in some rows; elsewhere it reads once, few, many or a size class.

d_call: TRBD1; j_call: TRBJ1-6; clone_size: .; v_call: TRBV2; cdr3_nt: TGTGCCAGCAGTGCGACAGGGGGCGAGGTTTCACCCCTCCACTTT; cdr3_aa: CASSATGGEVSPLHF
d_call: TRBD1; j_call: TRBJ1-2; clone_size: .; v_call: TRBV18; cdr3_nt: TGTGCCAGCTCAACCAGGGGGAAATATGGCTACACCTTC; cdr3_aa: CASSTRGKYGYTF
d_call: .; j_call: TRBJ2-3; clone_size: .; v_call: TRBV28; cdr3_nt: TGTGCCAGCAGTGTTAGGGAACAGGGTCGAACAGATACGCAGTATTTT; cdr3_aa: CASSVREQGRTDTQYF
d_call: .; j_call: TRBJ2-4; clone_size: .; v_call: TRBV25-1; cdr3_nt: TGTGCCAGCAGTGAACCGGACAGATTAGCCAAAAACATTCAGTACTTC; cdr3_aa: CASSEPDRLAKNIQYF
d_call: TRBD1; j_call: TRBJ1-5; clone_size: once; v_call: TRBV7-2; cdr3_nt: TGTGCCAGCAGCTTACGACAGGGGGGCAATCAGCCCCAGCATTTT; cdr3_aa: CASSLRQGGNQPQHF
d_call: .; j_call: TRBJ2-2; clone_size: .; v_call: TRBV18; cdr3_nt: TGTGCCAGCTCACCTTCGTTGGGGCGGAGCACCGGGGAGCTGTTTTTT; cdr3_aa: CASSPSLGRSTGELFF
d_call: TRBD2; j_call: TRBJ2-3; clone_size: .; v_call: TRBV5-8; cdr3_nt: TGTGCCAGCAGCCACACGGGACTAGCGGGGGGGGGAGATACGCAGTATTTT; cdr3_aa: CASSHTGLAGGGDTQYF
d_call: TRBD1; j_call: TRBJ1-2; clone_size: few; v_call: TRBV5-4; cdr3_nt: TGTGCCAGCAGCCCGGGACAGAAAAACTATGGCTACACCTTC; cdr3_aa: CASSPGQKNYGYTF
d_call: .; j_call: TRBJ1-1; clone_size: .; v_call: TRBV29-1; cdr3_nt: TGCAGCGCTTATAAGCCATTAAACACTGAAGCTTTCTTT; cdr3_aa: CSAYKPLNTEAFF
d_call: TRBD2; j_call: TRBJ2-3; clone_size: once; v_call: TRBV7-9; cdr3_nt: TGTGCCAGCAGCGCCCGGCGGGGGCGGGGGGTGAGCACAGATACGCAGTATTTT; cdr3_aa: CASSARRGRGVSTDTQYF
d_call: TRBD2; j_call: TRBJ2-5; clone_size: once; v_call: TRBV9; cdr3_nt: TGTGCCAGCAGCGTAGGACTAGCGGGGGACGAGACCCAGTACTTC; cdr3_aa: CASSVGLAGDETQYF
d_call: TRBD1; j_call: TRBJ1-2; clone_size: .; v_call: TRBV6-5; cdr3_nt: TGTGCCAGCAGTCAAAATACAGGGGGCGCTGGCTACACCTTC; cdr3_aa: CASSQNTGGAGYTF
d_call: .; j_call: TRBJ1-3; clone_size: .; v_call: TRBV5-6; cdr3_nt: TGTGCCAGCAGCTCAGCCGGGAAATCGTCTGGAAACACCATATATTTT; cdr3_aa: CASSSAGKSSGNTIYF
d_call: .; j_call: TRBJ1-1; clone_size: .; v_call: TRBV28; cdr3_nt: .; cdr3_aa: CASSTSTGGFPEAFF
d_call: .; j_call: TRBJ1-2; clone_size: .; v_call: TRBV5-8; cdr3_nt: TGTGCCAGCAGCTTGGCCCGGTCGGGAGGCTACACCTTC; cdr3_aa: CASSLARSGGYTF
d_call: .; j_call: TRBJ2-3; clone_size: .; v_call: TRBV30; cdr3_nt: TGTGCCCGGGGGGCAGGGGGCAGATCCACGCAGTATTTT; cdr3_aa: CARGAGGRSTQYF
d_call: TRBD1; j_call: TRBJ1-1; clone_size: .; v_call: TRBV7-9; cdr3_nt: TGTGCCAGCAGCCCCCAGGGACAGTATCCCCTGAACACTGAAGCTTTCTTT; cdr3_aa: CASSPQGQYPLNTEAFF
d_call: TRBD1; j_call: TRBJ1-5; clone_size: .; v_call: TRBV6-5; cdr3_nt: TGTGCCAGCAGTTACCCGGGACAGTCAGCCCATCAGCCCCAGCATTTT; cdr3_aa: CASSYPGQSAHQPQHF
d_call: .; j_call: TRBJ2-5; clone_size: .; v_call: TRBV28; cdr3_nt: TGTGCCAGCAGTTTATCACCGGGGAGGGAGACCCAGTACTTC; cdr3_aa: CASSLSPGRETQYF
d_call: .; j_call: TRBJ1-1; clone_size: .; v_call: TRBV7-8; cdr3_nt: TGTGCCAGCAGCAGGGGCACTGAAGCTTTCTTT; cdr3_aa: CASSRGTEAFF
d_call: TRBD1; j_call: TRBJ1-2; clone_size: few; v_call: TRBV28; cdr3_nt: TGTGCCAGCAGTTTGGGAGGACAGGGTATAAGCTACACCTTC; cdr3_aa: CASSLGGQGISYTF
d_call: .; j_call: TRBJ1-1; clone_size: .; v_call: TRBV5-1; cdr3_nt: TGCGCCAGCAGCTATGGCAGGGTGAACACTGAAGCTTTCTTT; cdr3_aa: CASSYGRVNTEAFF
d_call: .; j_call: TRBJ2-1; clone_size: .; v_call: TRBV4-1; cdr3_nt: TGCGCCAGCAGCCTGGGGACACAGTCCTACAATGAGCAGTTCTTC; cdr3_aa: CASSLGTQSYNEQFF
d_call: .; j_call: TRBJ2-6; clone_size: .; v_call: TRBV19; cdr3_nt: TGTGCCAGTAGTATGTCTGCAGGCTCTGGGGCCAACGTCCTGACTTTC; cdr3_aa: CASSMSAGSGANVLTF
d_call: .; j_call: TRBJ1-3; clone_size: .; v_call: TRBV6-1; cdr3_nt: TGTGCCAGCAGTGCCATGCAGGCTTTTGATCCTGGAAACACCATATATTTT; cdr3_aa: CASSAMQAFDPGNTIYF
d_call: TRBD1; j_call: TRBJ2-3; clone_size: .; v_call: TRBV4-2; cdr3_nt: TGTGCCAGCTCCGGGACAGGGTCCGTGGATACGCAGTATTTT; cdr3_aa: CASSGTGSVDTQYF
d_call: .; j_call: TRBJ1-1; clone_size: .; v_call: TRBV28; cdr3_nt: TGTGCCAGTACAACTACAGGTAGGAACACTGAAGCTTTCTTT; cdr3_aa: CASTTTGRNTEAFF
d_call: .; j_call: TRBJ1-6; clone_size: .; v_call: TRBV19; cdr3_nt: TGTGCCAGTAGTATGTTACAGGGAGAATCACCCCTCCACTTT; cdr3_aa: CASSMLQGESPLHF
d_call: .; j_call: TRBJ1-2; clone_size: few; v_call: TRBV28; cdr3_nt: TGTGCCAGCAGTTCCGATACAGGGTCCTATGGCTACACCTTC; cdr3_aa: CASSSDTGSYGYTF
d_call: .; j_call: TRBJ1-5; clone_size: .; v_call: TRBV7-8; cdr3_nt: TGTGCCAGCAAACCAGGGGGCAATCAGCCCCAGCATTTT; cdr3_aa: CASKPGGNQPQHF
d_call: TRBD2; j_call: TRBJ2-5; clone_size: .; v_call: TRBV27; cdr3_nt: TGTGCCAGCAGTTACGGGGGGGCCCTTCAAGAGACCCAGTACTTC; cdr3_aa: CASSYGGALQETQYF
d_call: .; j_call: TRBJ1-5; clone_size: .; v_call: TRBV7-2; cdr3_nt: TGTGCCAGCAGCTTTGTGGGAGGTGCGCCCCAGCATTTT; cdr3_aa: CASSFVGGAPQHF
d_call: TRBD1; j_call: TRBJ1-6; clone_size: .; v_call: TRBV11-1; cdr3_nt: TGTGCCAGCAGCTTGTTGGTAGGGGGCATAGCTTCACCCCTCCACTTT; cdr3_aa: CASSLLVGGIASPLHF
d_call: .; j_call: TRBJ2-2; clone_size: .; v_call: TRBV2; cdr3_nt: TGTGCCAGCAGGGGACTTTTGGACACCGGGGAGCTGTTTTTT; cdr3_aa: CASRGLLDTGELFF
d_call: .; j_call: TRBJ1-3; clone_size: once; v_call: TRBV5-1; cdr3_nt: TGCGCCAGCAGCTTGGACAGGAGCTCTGGAAACACCATATATTTT; cdr3_aa: CASSLDRSSGNTIYF
d_call: TRBD1; j_call: TRBJ2-1; clone_size: .; v_call: TRBV9; cdr3_nt: TGTGCCAGCAGCGTGGGACAGGGGGCGATATATGAGCAGTTCTTC; cdr3_aa: CASSVGQGAIYEQFF
d_call: TRBD1; j_call: TRBJ1-2; clone_size: once; v_call: TRBV15; cdr3_nt: TGTGCCACCAGCAAGACGCCGGGACAGGGATTAATTTATGGCTACACCTTC; cdr3_aa: CATSKTPGQGLIYGYTF
d_call: TRBD1; j_call: TRBJ1-2; clone_size: .; v_call: TRBV10-3; cdr3_nt: TGTGCCATCAGTGAGGACAACAGGGGCTATGGCTACACCTTC; cdr3_aa: CAISEDNRGYGYTF
d_call: TRBD1; j_call: TRBJ1-5; clone_size: .; v_call: TRBV7-9; cdr3_nt: TGTGCCAGCAGCTTAGGACAGGGCGGGTGGTGGGATGGCAATCAGCCCCAGCATTTT; cdr3_aa: CASSLGQGGWWDGNQPQHF
d_call: .; j_call: TRBJ2-6; clone_size: .; v_call: TRBV6-1; cdr3_nt: TGTGCCAGCAATCTGGGAGCGGCTGGGGCCAACGTCCTGACTTTC; cdr3_aa: CASNLGAAGANVLTF
d_call: TRBD1; j_call: TRBJ1-1; clone_size: .; v_call: TRBV7-9; cdr3_nt: TGTGCCAGCAGCTTTACAGGGGGCGGGACTGAAGCTTTCTTT; cdr3_aa: CASSFTGGGTEAFF
d_call: TRBD1; j_call: TRBJ2-2; clone_size: .; v_call: TRBV9; cdr3_nt: TGTGCCAGCCGGTCGGGGCAGGGGGACACCGGGGAGCTGTTTTTT; cdr3_aa: CASRSGQGDTGELFF
d_call: .; j_call: TRBJ1-6; clone_size: once; v_call: TRBV6-5; cdr3_nt: TGTGCCAGCAGTTACTCGTTGGTCGGTGTTTCACCCCTCCACTTT; cdr3_aa: CASSYSLVGVSPLHF
d_call: TRBD2; j_call: TRBJ2-1; clone_size: .; v_call: TRBV6-5; cdr3_nt: TGTGCCAGCAGTTCCGATACTAGCGGGGGGCCGAATGAGCAGTTCTTC; cdr3_aa: CASSSDTSGGPNEQFF
d_call: TRBD2; j_call: TRBJ2-2; clone_size: .; v_call: TRBV27; cdr3_nt: TGTGCCAGCAGCAATATAGGACTAGCGGGGACCGGGGAGCTGTTTTTT; cdr3_aa: CASSNIGLAGTGELFF
d_call: TRBD1; j_call: TRBJ1-1; clone_size: .; v_call: TRBV29-1; cdr3_nt: TGCAGCGCCGGCGACAGGGCGGGGAACACTGAAGCTTTCTTT; cdr3_aa: CSAGDRAGNTEAFF
d_call: TRBD2; j_call: TRBJ2-3; clone_size: .; v_call: TRBV2; cdr3_nt: TGTGCCAGCAGAGCAACAGTCCTAGCGGGGGTCACAGATACGCAGTATTTT; cdr3_aa: CASRATVLAGVTDTQYF
d_call: .; j_call: TRBJ1-5; clone_size: .; v_call: TRBV7-9; cdr3_nt: TGTGCCAGCAGCTTAATAAATCAGCCCCAGCATTTT; cdr3_aa: CASSLINQPQHF
d_call: .; j_call: TRBJ2-1; clone_size: .; v_call: TRBV19; cdr3_nt: TGTGCCAGTAGTATAGGAGGTTCCTACAATGAGCAGTTCTTC; cdr3_aa: CASSIGGSYNEQFF
d_call: .; j_call: TRBJ1-2; clone_size: .; v_call: TRBV5-5; cdr3_nt: TGTGCCAGCAGCTTGGTTGGGGGGAAAGATGGCTACACCTTC; cdr3_aa: CASSLVGGKDGYTF
d_call: .; j_call: TRBJ1-1; clone_size: .; v_call: TRBV5-1; cdr3_nt: TGCGCCAGCAGTCTAGACCCAGTGAACACTGAAGCTTTCTTT; cdr3_aa: CASSLDPVNTEAFF
d_call: .; j_call: TRBJ1-1; clone_size: .; v_call: TRBV6-1; cdr3_nt: TGTGCCAGCAGCCCCCAGGGCACTGAAGCTTTCTTT; cdr3_aa: CASSPQGTEAFF